This T cell receptor beta chain stems from a study of beta chain features in type 1 diabetes. Study conclusions and caveats: People with Type 1 diabetes carried modestly yet significantly shorter TCRB CDR3s in all four CD4+ subsets.

Expressed TCRB transcripts were sequenced because the isolated RNA had all been reverse transcribed beforehand. Measured with immunoSEQ multiplex PCR; TCRdb has only the in-frame clones, and not every one. In the table there are about 22,000 clones, about three fifths of which are singletons. CDR1 is SGHRS and CDR2 is YFSETQ in the germline V gene. The length of the CDR3 is 14 residues. With 5 bases clipped from V and 6 bases from J, the junction kept 6 bases outside the gene matches. Populations isolated by sorting all had purity greater than 95%. Regarding this clone: Its antigen is not identified.

The V call is TRBV5-1, the J call TRBJ2-4, with 9 nucleotides matching TRBD2. The receptor was isolated from a man between 18 and 29 years old with type 1 diabetes. Sample: stem cell memory CD4+ T cells from blood. Here the CDR3 DNA reads TGCGCCAGCAGGGCTAGCGGGGAGGGAAACATTCAGTACTTC. It encodes CASRASGEGNIQYF.